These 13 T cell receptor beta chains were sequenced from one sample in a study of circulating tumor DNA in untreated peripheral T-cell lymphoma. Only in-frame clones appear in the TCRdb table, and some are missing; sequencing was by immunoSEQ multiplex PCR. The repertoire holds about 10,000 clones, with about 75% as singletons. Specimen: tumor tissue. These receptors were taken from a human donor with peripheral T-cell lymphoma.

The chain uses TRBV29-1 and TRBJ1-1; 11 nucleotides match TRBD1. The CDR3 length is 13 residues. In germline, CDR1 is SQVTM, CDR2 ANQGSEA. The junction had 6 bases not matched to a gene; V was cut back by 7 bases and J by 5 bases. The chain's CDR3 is CSGLRDRGTEAFF. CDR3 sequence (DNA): TGCAGCGGCCTCCGGGACAGGGGGACTGAAGCTTTCTTT. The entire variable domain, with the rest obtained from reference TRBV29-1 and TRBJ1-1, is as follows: SAVISQKPSRDICQRGTSLTIQCQVDSQVTMMFWYRQQPGQSLTLIATANQGSEATYESGFVIDKFPISRPNLTFSTLTVSNMSPEDSSIYLCSGLRDRGTEAFFGQGTRLTVV.

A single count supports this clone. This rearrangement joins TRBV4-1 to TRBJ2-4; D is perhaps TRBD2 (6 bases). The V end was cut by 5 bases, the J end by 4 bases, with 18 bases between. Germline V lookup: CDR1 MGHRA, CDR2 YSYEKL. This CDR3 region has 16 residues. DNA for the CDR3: TGCGCCAGCAGCTGGAGAGGAGGGCAGGAGAAAAACATTCAGTACTTC. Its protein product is CASSWRGGQEKNIQYF.

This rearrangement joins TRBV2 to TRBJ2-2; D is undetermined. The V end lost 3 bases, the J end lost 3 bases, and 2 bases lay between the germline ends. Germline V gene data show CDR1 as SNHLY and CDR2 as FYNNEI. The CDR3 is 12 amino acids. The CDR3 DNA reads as TGTGCCAGCAGTGACTACACCGGGGAGCTGTTTTTT. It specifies CASSDYTGELFF.

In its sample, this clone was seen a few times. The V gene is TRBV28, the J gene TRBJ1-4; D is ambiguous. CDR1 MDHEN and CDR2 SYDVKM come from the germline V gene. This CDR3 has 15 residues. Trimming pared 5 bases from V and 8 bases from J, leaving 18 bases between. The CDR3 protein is CASSPGSSQEEKLFF. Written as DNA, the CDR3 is TGTGCCAGCAGTCCCGGGTCTTCCCAGGAAGAAAAACTGTTTTTT.

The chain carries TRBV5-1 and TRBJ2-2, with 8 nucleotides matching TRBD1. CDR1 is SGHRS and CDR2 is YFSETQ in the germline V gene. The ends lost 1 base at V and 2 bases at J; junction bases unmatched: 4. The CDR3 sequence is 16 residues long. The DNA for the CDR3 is TGCGCCAGCAGCTTGATGGACAGGGCCAACACCGGGGAGCTGTTTTTT. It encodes CASSLMDRANTGELFF.

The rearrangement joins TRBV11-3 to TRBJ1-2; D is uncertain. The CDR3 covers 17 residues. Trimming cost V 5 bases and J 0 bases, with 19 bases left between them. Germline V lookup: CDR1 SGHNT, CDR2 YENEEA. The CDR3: CASSPSGPWGANYGYTF. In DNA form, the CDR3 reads TGTGCCAGCAGCCCATCCGGGCCCTGGGGAGCTAACTATGGCTACACCTTC.

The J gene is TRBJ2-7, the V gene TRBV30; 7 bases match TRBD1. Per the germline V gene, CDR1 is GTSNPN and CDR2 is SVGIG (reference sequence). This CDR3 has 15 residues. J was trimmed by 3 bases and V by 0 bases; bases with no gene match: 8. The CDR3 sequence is CAWSVPRQGFYEQYF. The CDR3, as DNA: TGTGCCTGGAGTGTACCGCGACAGGGATTCTACGAGCAGTACTTC.

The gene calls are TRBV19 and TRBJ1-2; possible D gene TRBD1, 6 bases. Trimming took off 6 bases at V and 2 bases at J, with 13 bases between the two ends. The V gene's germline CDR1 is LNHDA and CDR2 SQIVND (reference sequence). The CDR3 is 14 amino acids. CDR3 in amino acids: CASSPQGRNYGYTF. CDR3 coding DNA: TGTGCCAGTAGCCCGCAGGGGAGGAACTATGGCTACACCTTC.

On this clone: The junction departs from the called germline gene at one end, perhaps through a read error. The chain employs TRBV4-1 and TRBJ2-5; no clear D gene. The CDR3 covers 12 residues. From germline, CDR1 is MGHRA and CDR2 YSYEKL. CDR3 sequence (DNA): TGCGCCAGCAACCAAGATATGGAGACCCAGTACTTC. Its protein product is CASNQDMETQYF.

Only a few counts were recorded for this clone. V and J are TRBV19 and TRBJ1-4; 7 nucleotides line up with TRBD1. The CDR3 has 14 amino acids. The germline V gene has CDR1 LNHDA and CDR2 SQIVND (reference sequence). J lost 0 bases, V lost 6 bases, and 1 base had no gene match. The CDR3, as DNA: TGTGCCAGTAGGGGACAGCCAACTAATGAAAAACTGTTTTTT. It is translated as CASRGQPTNEKLFF. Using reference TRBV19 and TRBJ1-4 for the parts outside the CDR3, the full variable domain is DGGITQSPKYLFRKEGQNVTLSCEQNLNHDAMYWYRQDPGQGLRLIYYSQIVNDFQKGDIAEGYSVSREKKESFPLTVTSAQKNPTAFYLCASRGQPTNEKLFFGSGTQLSVL.

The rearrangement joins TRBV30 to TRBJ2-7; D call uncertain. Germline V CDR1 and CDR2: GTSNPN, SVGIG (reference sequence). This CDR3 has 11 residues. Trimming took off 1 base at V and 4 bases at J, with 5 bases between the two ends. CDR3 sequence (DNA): TGTGCCTGGAGTGGTCTGTACGAGCAGTACTTC. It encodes CAWSGLYEQYF.

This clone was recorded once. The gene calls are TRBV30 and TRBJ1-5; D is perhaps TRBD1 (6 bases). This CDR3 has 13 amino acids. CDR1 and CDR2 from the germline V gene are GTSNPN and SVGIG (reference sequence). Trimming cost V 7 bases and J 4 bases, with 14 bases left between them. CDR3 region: CASRGQGNQPQHF. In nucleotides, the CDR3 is TGTGCCTCCCGGGGGCAGGGAAATCAGCCCCAGCATTTT.

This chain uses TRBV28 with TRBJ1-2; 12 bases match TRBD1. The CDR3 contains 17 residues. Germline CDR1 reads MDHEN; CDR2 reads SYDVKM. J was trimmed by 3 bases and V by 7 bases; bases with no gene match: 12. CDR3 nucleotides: TGTGCCAGCACGACAGCCGGGACAGGGGGCATTTACTATGGCTACACCTTC. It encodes CASTTAGTGGIYYGYTF.